The 7 T cell receptor beta chains given below trace back to one sample, sequenced in a study of cytomegalovirus exposure and HLA in healthy donors. PCR employed 60 Vbeta and 13 Jbeta primers. Profiling relied on immunoSEQ multiplex PCR, and the TCRdb table lists in-frame clones only, not all of them. The top ten hold 4.5% to 6.5% of the sample, which has roughly 140,000 clones, 80% seen once. The sequenced material came from PBMCs. The receptors originated from a male donor in good health and CMV-seronegative.

In its sample, this clone was seen a few times. The rearrangement uses TRBV4-3 and TRBJ1-1; 7 positions agree with TRBD1. With V trimmed by 6 bases and J by 14 bases, 12 bases remained unmatched. This CDR3 is built from 12 residues. Germline V gene sequence: CDR1 LGHNA, CDR2 YSLEER. The DNA of the CDR3 is TGCGCCAGCAGTGAAACAGGGGAGGCGAGCTTCTTT. Residues: CASSETGEASFF.

V and J are TRBV7-2 and TRBJ2-6, with 12 nucleotides matching TRBD2. Trimming cost V 7 bases and J 1 base; bases outside gene matches: 2. The CDR3 totals 16 residues. Germline V gene data show CDR1 as SGHTA and CDR2 as FQGNSA. The CDR3 DNA is TGTGCCAGCAAACTAGCGGGGGGATCTGGGGCCAACGTCCTGACTTTC. Its protein is CASKLAGGSGANVLTF.

As concerns this clone: A junction boundary mismatches the germline segment, possibly from a read error. The CDR3 DNA follows: TGTTCCAGCAGCCAACCCGGGACAAGAGCCGACACCGGGGAGCTGTTTTTT. This gives the protein CSSSQPGTRADTGELFF. The rearrangement joins TRBV7-9 to TRBJ2-2; maybe TRBD1 (6 bases). The length of the CDR3 is 17 residues. Germline V lookup: CDR1 SEHNR, CDR2 FQNEAQ (reference sequence).

V is TRBV2 and J is TRBJ2-7; D call uncertain. V lost 1 base to trimming and J lost 4 bases, with 11 bases between them. CDR3 length: 14 residues. In germline, CDR1 is SNHLY, CDR2 FYNNEI. The CDR3 DNA is TGTGCCAGCAGTGAAGAGGAGTCGGAATACGAGCAGTACTTC. This sequence encodes CASSEEESEYEQYF.

The chain employs TRBV7-2 and TRBJ2-7; 10 bases fit TRBD1. This CDR3 is built from 13 residues. V was clipped by 0 bases and J by 9 bases; unmatched bases: 2. The germline CDR1 and CDR2 sequences are SGHTA and FQGNSA. For the CDR3, the DNA is TGTGCCAGCAGCTTAGCCCGGGACAGGGGGCAGTACTTC. It encodes CASSLARDRGQYF.

J is TRBJ1-5 and V is TRBV30; 7 bases are shared with TRBD1. In germline, CDR1 is GTSNPN, CDR2 SVGIG (reference sequence). The CDR3 sequence is 14 residues long. The ends lost 0 bases at V and 5 bases at J; junction bases unmatched: 4. CDR3 protein: CAWSVKGAYQPQHF. In DNA form, the CDR3 reads TGTGCCTGGAGTGTAAAGGGGGCGTATCAGCCCCAGCATTTT.

The chain links TRBV29-1 to TRBJ2-5; D ambiguous. The CDR3 extends over 12 amino acids. Looked up from germline, CDR1 is SQVTM and CDR2 is ANQGSEA. V dropped 4 bases and J dropped 5 bases, with 11 bases sitting between them. The CDR3 sequence: CSVAESLETQYF. Here the CDR3 DNA reads TGCAGCGTTGCAGAATCTCTTGAGACCCAGTACTTC.